Detailed here is one T cell receptor (beta chain). Per the original data handling: Amplification of reference gene primers was used by the study to estimate nucleated cell counts. This table comes from immunoSEQ multiplex PCR, and its TCRdb copy is limited to in-frame clones, with some not included. Clonal size and the V and J genes are those of that table, whereas D and trimming came from the DNA. The sample includes some 150,000 clones, 80% to 90% of them seen just once. The sample is drawn from a study of blood T cell repertoires in COVID-19. Study details: PBMCs, B-cell-depleted T cells, or T cells provided the cDNA or gDNA that made up the material.

The sequence was obtained from a man between 60 and 75 years old with acute or convalescent COVID-19. The sequenced sample consisted of peripheral blood.

For the CDR3, the DNA is TGTGCCAGCACAGCGACCCACGAGCAGTACTTC. It translates to CASTATHEQYF. The chain uses TRBV2 and TRBJ2-7, with D unresolved. This CDR3 is built from 11 residues. CDR1 and CDR2 (germline): SNHLY, FYNNEI. Trimming took 7 bases from V and 5 from J, leaving 9 bases between them. Combining the CDR3 with reference TRBV2 and TRBJ2-7 gives the whole variable domain EPEVTQTPSHQVTQMGQEVILRCVPISNHLYFYWYRQILGQKVEFLVSFYNNEISEKSEIFDDQFSVERPDGSNFTLKIRSTKLEDSAMYFCASTATHEQYFGPGTRLTVT.